The clone carrying this T cell receptor beta chain came up a few times. Its antigen is still unknown. Since a much larger clone is just one base distant, this may be a read error. This sample was included in a study of T cells in Graves' hyperthyroidism and ophthalmopathy. Template material for amplifying TCR beta CDR3 regions consisted of RNA transcripts. A set of HTBI primers served as the primers for a first-round RT-PCR of the TCR CDR3. TCRdb processed the multiplex PCR reads anew with MiXCR; each CDR3 protein has one entry. Of under 300,000 distinct CDR3 sequences listed, roughly 13% are singletons. Points from the study as a whole: The majority of expanded thyroid clonotypes above 0.001 also appeared in blood.

CDR3 size: 18 residues. Looked up from germline, CDR1 is SNHLY and CDR2 is FYNNEI. Among the patients, aged 18 to 65, hyperthyroidism was newly diagnosed and had lasted under 2 months. Those patients with uncontrolled infection, other autoimmune disease, pregnancy or lactation were excluded. The chain links TRBV2 to TRBJ2-2, with 12 bases identical to TRBD2. The TCR sequence derives from a woman aged 35 to 49 with Graves' hyperthyroidism. The sequenced sample consisted of blood. The CDR3 spells CAGSSLTSGSGYTGELFF. The CDR3 coding sequence is TGTGCCGGCAGTTCACTGACTAGCGGGAGTGGGTACACCGGGGAGCTGTTTTTT.